Listed below are T cell receptor beta chains from one sample, sequenced in a study of cytomegalovirus exposure and HLA in healthy donors. The repertoire was sequenced with immunoSEQ multiplex PCR; TCRdb's copy has only in-frame clones and lacks some. The repertoire holds some 230,000 clones, with about 90% as singletons. The sample taken for sequencing was PBMCs. These receptor sequences come from a woman aged 18-29 years in good health and CMV-seronegative. Both conserved end residues are part of each CDR3. The D gene is left open where the match is weak. Clone size, where shown, is once, few, many, or a class for clones that have expanded.

clone_size,cdr3_length,j_call,d_call,v_call,cdr3_nt,cdr3_aa
.,14,TRBJ2-7,.,TRBV7-9,TGTGCCAGCAGTTTAGGCGTCCAATCCTACGAGCAGTACTTC,CASSLGVQSYEQYF
.,17,TRBJ1-1,TRBD1,TRBV18,TGTGCCAGCTCACCACTAACAGGGGGTACTGGCGACACTGAAGCTTTCTTT,CASSPLTGGTGDTEAFF
.,16,TRBJ2-3,TRBD1,TRBV28,TGTGCCAGCAGTCCGATGGGACAGGGAGGGAGGGATACGCAGTATTTT,CASSPMGQGGRDTQYF
.,14,TRBJ2-1,TRBD1,TRBV10-3,TGTGCCATCAGCGGGACAGGGGTCCACAATGAGCAGTTCTTC,CAISGTGVHNEQFF
few,14,TRBJ2-7,.,TRBV7-6,TGTGCCAGCAGCTTATGGCAGGGGAGCTACGAGCAGTACTTC,CASSLWQGSYEQYF
.,15,TRBJ2-7,.,TRBV5-1,TGCGCCAGCAGCGCGAGCCCCAGGTCGGACTACGAGCAGTACTTC,CASSASPRSDYEQYF
.,13,TRBJ1-6,.,TRBV6-5,TGTGCCAGCAGTCTTACAGGGAATTCACCCCTCCACTTT,CASSLTGNSPLHF
.,12,TRBJ1-1,TRBD1,TRBV2,TGTGCCAGCACTCGGGACAGGACAGAAGCTTTCTTT,CASTRDRTEAFF
.,13,TRBJ2-7,.,TRBV19,TGTGCCAGTAGTAACAGCCTTTCTTACGAGCAGTACTTC,CASSNSLSYEQYF
.,16,TRBJ2-3,TRBD1,TRBV18,TGTGCCAGCTCATACAGGGACAGGCCCCTTCCAGATACGCAGTATTTT,CASSYRDRPLPDTQYF
.,19,TRBJ2-1,TRBD2,TRBV7-3,TGTGCCAGCAGCTCAACGGGACTAGCGGGAGGAGGTTTCTACAATGAGCAGTTCTTC,CASSSTGLAGGGFYNEQFF
.,15,TRBJ2-3,.,TRBV2,TGTGCCAGCAGGCAGCTAGCAGCTAGCACAGATACGCAGTATTTT,CASRQLAASTDTQYF
.,16,TRBJ1-4,.,TRBV15,TGTGCCACCAGCGTGGAACCAATCGGGGGAGGTGAAAAACTGTTTTTT,CATSVEPIGGGEKLFF
.,15,TRBJ2-2,.,TRBV9,TGTGCCAGCAGCGACAGGGACACCTACACCGGGGAGCTGTTTTTT,CASSDRDTYTGELFF
once,15,TRBJ2-1,TRBD1,TRBV6-1,TGTGCCAGCAGTGAATGGGCAGGGGGCGGAGATGAGCAGTTCTTC,CASSEWAGGGDEQFF
.,16,TRBJ2-3,TRBD2,TRBV4-2,TGTGCCAGCAGCTTCCGACTAGCGGCTAGCACAGATACGCAGTATTTT,CASSFRLAASTDTQYF
.,15,TRBJ2-7,TRBD1,TRBV2,TGTGCCACCCTACCCGTGACAGGGCGGCCCTACGAGCAGTACTTC,CATLPVTGRPYEQYF
.,15,TRBJ2-1,TRBD2,TRBV4-1,TGCGCCAGCAGCCAAGAAACAGCGGGAGTCTATGAGCAGTTCTTC,CASSQETAGVYEQFF
.,13,TRBJ1-6,.,TRBV2,TGTGCCAGCAGTGAGAACGGTAATTCACCCCTCCACTTT,CASSENGNSPLHF
once,14,TRBJ1-5,TRBD1,TRBV6-5,TGTGCCAGCAGCAGGACAGGGGTTGATCAGCCCCAGCATTTT,CASSRTGVDQPQHF
.,14,TRBJ2-7,TRBD1,TRBV10-2,TGCGCCAGCAGTTGGGACAGGGGTTCCTACGAGCAGTACTTC,CASSWDRGSYEQYF
.,15,TRBJ2-1,TRBD2,TRBV10-3,TGTGCCATCACCGGGACTAGCGGGAGAAACAATGAGCAGTTCTTC,CAITGTSGRNNEQFF
.,17,TRBJ2-7,TRBD2,TRBV11-2,TGTGCCAGCAGCGCCGGGAGGGGGGGGCTAAAATCCTACGAGCAGTACTTC,CASSAGRGGLKSYEQYF
.,15,TRBJ2-2,.,TRBV19,TGTGCCAGTAGTACTGTGGGCCAGAACACCGGGGAGCTGTTTTTT,CASSTVGQNTGELFF
.,17,TRBJ2-7,TRBD1,TRBV5-1,TGCGCCAGCCGCTCCGGGACAGGGCTATCTCGAACGGACGAGCAGTACTTC,CASRSGTGLSRTDEQYF
.,16,TRBJ2-5,.,TRBV5-1,TGCGCCAGCAGCTGTCAGCTGCGGTGTCATGGAGAGACCCAGTACTTC,CASSCQLRCHGETQYF
once,17,TRBJ2-1,TRBD2,TRBV5-1,TGCGCCAGCAGCTCCCCCAATGGACTAGCGGGAGAGAATGAGCAGTTCTTC,CASSSPNGLAGENEQFF
.,10,TRBJ1-2,.,TRBV20-1,TGCAGTGCTACTAGTTTTGGCTACACCTTC,CSATSFGYTF
.,17,TRBJ2-2,TRBD1,TRBV14,TGTGCCAGCAGCCGAACAGGGGGCGGTCTCGGCACCGGGGAGCTGTTTTTT,CASSRTGGGLGTGELFF
.,15,TRBJ1-1,TRBD1,TRBV7-9,TGTGCCAGCAGCCAACCAGGACAGGGGGACACTGAAGCTTTCTTT,CASSQPGQGDTEAFF
.,14,TRBJ2-3,.,TRBV30,TGTGCCTGGAGTGCTAGGGACTTCACAGATACGCAGTATTTT,CAWSARDFTDTQYF
.,13,TRBJ2-7,TRBD1,TRBV6-1,TGTGCCAGCAACCGGGACAGGGACTACGAGCAGTACTTC,CASNRDRDYEQYF
.,18,TRBJ2-3,TRBD2,TRBV15,TGTGCCACCAGTCCGGGGGTGGGAGGGGCGGACAGCACAGATACGCAGTATTTT,CATSPGVGGADSTDTQYF
.,15,TRBJ2-7,.,TRBV9,TGTGCCAGCAGCGTAGAGGGCGGGGACTCCTACGAGCAGTACTTC,CASSVEGGDSYEQYF
.,12,TRBJ2-1,.,TRBV28,TGTGCCAGCAGTCAAGACTCGGGGGAGCAGTTCTTC,CASSQDSGEQFF
.,11,TRBJ1-2,.,TRBV28,TGTGCCAGCAGTGGGCACCGGGGGTACACCTTC,CASSGHRGYTF
.,14,TRBJ1-2,.,TRBV19,TGTGCCAGTAGTAAGCTCAGCGAATACTATGGCTACACCTTC,CASSKLSEYYGYTF
once,12,TRBJ2-7,.,TRBV30,TGTGCCTGGAGTTCCACTCCCTACGAGCAGTACTTC,CAWSSTPYEQYF
.,15,TRBJ2-7,.,TRBV2,TGTGCCAGCAGTGATCGAGCGCGGGGATCCTACGAGCAGTACTTC,CASSDRARGSYEQYF
.,17,TRBJ1-2,.,TRBV19,TGTGCCAGTAGTATTTTCTTCGGCGAGGGTCGGGACTATGGCTACACCTTC,CASSIFFGEGRDYGYTF
.,14,TRBJ2-1,.,TRBV19,TGTGCCAGTAAGGGGGTTAGCTCCTACAATGAGCAGTTCTTC,CASKGVSSYNEQFF
.,14,TRBJ2-3,.,TRBV1,TGCACCAGCAGTGGTATGTATCGGAGAGGCACGCAGTATTTT,CTSSGMYRRGTQYF
.,16,TRBJ2-2,TRBD1,TRBV4-2,TGTGCCAGCATGAGACAGGGGGCGCGGGGCACCGGGGAGCTGTTTTTT,CASMRQGARGTGELFF
.,14,TRBJ1-2,.,TRBV19,TGTGCCAGTAGTATAGACGCAGGGAAGGGTGGCTACACCTTC,CASSIDAGKGGYTF
.,15,TRBJ1-2,TRBD1,TRBV10-1,TGCGCCAGCAGTGAGTCTGTTGGGACAGAACATGGCTACACCTTC,CASSESVGTEHGYTF
.,14,TRBJ2-7,.,TRBV7-2,TGTGCCAGCAGCTCCTTGAGAAACTCCTACGAGCAGTACTTC,CASSSLRNSYEQYF